The 8 T cell receptor beta chains given below trace back to one sample, sequenced in a study of T cells in Graves' hyperthyroidism and ophthalmopathy. Amplified regions were TCR beta CDR3 sequences from RNA transcripts. HTBI primers were used for first-round RT-PCR of the TCR CDR3. TCRdb recomputed calls from the multiplex PCR reads with MiXCR, one row per CDR3 protein. The sample lists a few hundred thousand distinct CDR3 sequences, less than 25% seen once, with more than 20% in the top ten. The sample consisted of blood. The receptors stem from a young man with Graves' hyperthyroidism.

This clonotype was seen more than once but under ten times. V gene TRBV28 combines with J gene TRBJ2-5, with TRBD2 as a possible D gene (5 bases). V gave up 7 bases and J gave up 5 bases, with 11 bases separating them. This CDR3 spans 12 amino acids. Germline V CDR1 and CDR2: MDHEN, SYDVKM. CDR3 DNA sequence: TGTGCCAGCACTACAGCGGACGAGACCCAGTACTTC. As protein: CASTTADETQYF.

This clonotype was recorded many times. The V call is TRBV10-3, the J call TRBJ1-1; 8 bases align to TRBD1. J lost 2 bases, V lost 4 bases, and 6 bases had no gene match. There are 15 residues in the CDR3. Germline CDR1 is ENHRY and CDR2 is SYGVKD. This CDR3 reads CAISGSGTGNTEAFF. DNA of the CDR3: TGTGCCATCAGTGGGTCCGGGACAGGCAACACTGAAGCTTTCTTT.

This chain links TRBV9 with TRBJ2-7; D may match TRBD1 or TRBD2 (5 bases each). Germline V gives CDR1 SGDLS, CDR2 YYNGEE. The CDR3 consists of 13 residues. Trimming took 0 bases from V and 7 from J, leaving 11 bases between them. CDR3 DNA sequence: TGTGCCAGCAGCGTAGGGGGTTGGGGGGAGCAGTACTTC. Translated: CASSVGGWGEQYF.

This clonotype was picked up a small number of times. The chain is built from TRBV12-3 or TRBV12-4 and TRBJ1-1; D is uncertain. The CDR3 loop spans 11 amino acids. V was pared by 4 bases and J by 9 bases, with 9 bases between. CDR3: CASSSGNKAFF. Here the CDR3 DNA reads TGTGCCAGCAGTTCGGGGAACAAAGCTTTCTTT.

This clonotype occurred a few times. The chain employs TRBV12-3 or TRBV12-4 and TRBJ1-6, with D tentatively TRBD1 (6 bases). Trimming stripped 3 bases from V and 5 bases from J, with 14 bases between. The CDR3 is made up of 16 amino acids. DNA for the CDR3: TGTGCCAGCAGTTTGGACAGATCACCGCATAATTCACCCCTCCACTTT. This translates into CASSLDRSPHNSPLHF.

This sequence joins TRBV11-1 and TRBJ2-3; 7 positions agree with TRBD2. The germline V gene encodes CDR1 SGHAT and CDR2 FQDESV (reference sequence). V shed 3 bases and J 3 bases; nucleotides not matched to a gene: 9. The CDR3 length is 16 residues. Here the CDR3 DNA reads TGTGCCAGCAGCTTTCCAAGGCTAGCGGCTACAGATACGCAGTATTTT. Amino acid sequence: CASSFPRLAATDTQYF.

This clonotype appeared a few times. The chain is built from TRBV30 and TRBJ1-1; D is undetermined. V dropped 1 base and J dropped 7 bases, with 13 bases sitting between them. The CDR3 is 13 amino acids. Germline CDR1 GTSNPN, CDR2 SVGIG (reference sequence). This CDR3 reads CAWSGGGVGEAFF. In DNA form, the CDR3 reads TGTGCCTGGAGTGGTGGAGGCGTCGGTGAAGCTTTCTTT.

J is TRBJ2-5 and V is TRBV5-1; 8 bases fit TRBD2. Germline V lookup: CDR1 SGHRS, CDR2 YFSETQ. V was clipped by 4 bases and J by 1 base; unmatched bases: 6. The CDR3 spans 15 residues. The chain's CDR3 is CASSRFSGAQETQYF. DNA of the CDR3: TGCGCCAGCAGCCGATTTAGCGGGGCCCAAGAGACCCAGTACTTC. Drawing the rest from reference TRBV5-1 and TRBJ2-5, the complete variable domain is KAGVTQTPRYLIKTRGQQVTLSCSPISGHRSVSWYQQTPGQGLQFLFEYFSETQRNKGNFPGRFSGRQFSNSRSEMNVSTLELGDSALYLCASSRFSGAQETQYFGPGTRLLVL.